A selection of T cell receptor beta chains follows, all from one sample in a study of T-cell memory formation after mild COVID-19. TCRdb re-analysed the 5' RACE reads in MiXCR, keeping a single row per CDR3 protein. The profile covers about 49,000 distinct CDR3 sequences, with 27% appearing a single time and roughly two fifths taken by the ten largest. Sequences were obtained from PBMCs or a T cell subset sorted from them (not recorded which). The source of these receptors is a man aged 18 to 29 who had mild COVID-19 (a few samples of this study predate the infection). Cell type and time point are not known. The CDR3 runs from the conserved cysteine through the conserved F or W. A D gene is named only where the DNA matches it firmly. Clone size is not always given. Where it is, it says once, few, many or a class for expanded clones.

J gene | V gene | D gene | CDR3 length | clone size | CDR3 protein | CDR3 DNA
TRBJ2-1 | TRBV21-1 | . | 19 | . | CASSNSTQTVRGRYNEQFF | TGTGCCAGCAGCAACTCTACCCAGACGGTCCGGGGGCGCTACAATGAGCAGTTCTTC
TRBJ2-2 | TRBV4-1 | . | 14 | few | CASSFRTNTGELFF | TGCGCCAGCAGTTTCCGTACGAACACCGGGGAGCTGTTTTTT
TRBJ1-2 | TRBV12-3/TRBV12-4 | . | 13 | many | CASSPGGGHGYTF | TGTGCCAGCAGTCCTGGGGGTGGGCATGGCTACACCTTC
TRBJ2-3 | TRBV11-2 | TRBD1 | 17 | few | CASSSGQGYSSTDTQYF | TGTGCCAGCAGCTCGGGACAGGGGTACTCTAGCACAGATACGCAGTATTTT
TRBJ2-1 | TRBV11-2 | TRBD2 | 17 | . | CASSLLAGASSYNEQFF | TGTGCCAGCAGCCTACTAGCGGGCGCGAGCTCCTACAATGAGCAGTTCTTC
TRBJ1-1 | TRBV6-4 | . | 14 | few | CASSDSVGTGQAFF | TGTGCCAGCAGTGATTCTGTAGGGACGGGACAAGCTTTCTTT
TRBJ2-5 | TRBV5-1 | . | 16 | . | CASSWSETRLRAAQYF | TGCGCCAGCAGCTGGAGCGAGACTAGATTGCGGGCGGCCCAGTACTTC
TRBJ2-2 | TRBV6-2/TRBV6-3 | TRBD2 | 15 | . | CASSYLAVGTGELFF | TGTGCCAGCAGTTACCTAGCGGTGGGGACCGGGGAGCTGTTTTTT
TRBJ2-3 | TRBV6-4 | TRBD2 | 16 | few | CASSDTVAGGSDTQYF | TGTGCCAGCAGTGACACGGTAGCGGGGGGATCAGATACGCAGTATTTT
TRBJ1-5 | TRBV7-2 | . | 16 | few | CASSYPMNHRDPTQHF | TGTGCCAGCAGCTACCCAATGAACCACCGGGACCCCACCCAGCATTTT
TRBJ2-5 | TRBV5-1 | . | 14 | few | CASSLRGTQETQYF | TGCGCCAGCAGCTTACGGGGAACCCAAGAGACCCAGTACTTC
TRBJ2-7 | TRBV5-6 | . | 13 | . | CASTQGLSYEQYF | TGTGCCAGCACGCAGGGGCTTTCCTACGAGCAGTACTTC
TRBJ2-1 | TRBV4-3 | TRBD2 | 18 | few | CASSPLAGAQSSYNEQFF | TGCGCCAGCAGCCCTCTAGCGGGGGCCCAAAGCTCCTACAATGAGCAGTTCTTC
TRBJ1-2 | TRBV5-1 | . | 15 | . | CASSLVLGTNYGYTF | TGCGCCAGCAGCTTGGTTCTGGGGACTAACTATGGCTACACCTTC
TRBJ2-2 | TRBV9 | . | 15 | many | CASSVAKGNTGELFF | TGTGCCAGCAGCGTAGCCAAGGGGAACACCGGGGAGCTGTTTTTT
TRBJ2-1 | TRBV7-3 | . | 10 | . | CARLSDEQFF | TGTGCCAGGCTCTCTGATGAGCAGTTCTTC
TRBJ2-7 | TRBV27 | TRBD1 | 14 | . | CASSYRQGAYEQYF | TGTGCCAGCAGTTACCGACAGGGAGCATACGAGCAGTACTTC
TRBJ2-4 | TRBV4-1 | TRBD2 | 17 | . | CASSQESGAGVLGIQYF | TGCGCCAGCAGCCAAGAAAGCGGAGCGGGGGTGCTCGGCATTCAGTACTTC
TRBJ2-1 | TRBV27 | TRBD2 | 16 | few | CASNNREGTAYNEQFF | TGTGCCAGCAACAATCGGGAGGGGACGGCCTACAATGAGCAGTTCTTC
TRBJ1-2 | TRBV5-1 | . | 17 | few | CASRLEGEPPENYGYTF | TGCGCCAGCAGATTAGAGGGGGAGCCGCCGGAAAACTATGGCTACACCTTC
TRBJ1-1 | TRBV24-1 | . | 14 | . | CATSEGTLNTEAFF | TGTGCCACCAGTGAGGGGACACTGAACACTGAAGCTTTCTTT
TRBJ2-1 | TRBV9 | . | 15 | . | CASSVVGGPYNEQFF | TGTGCCAGCAGCGTGGTTGGGGGCCCCTACAATGAGCAGTTCTTC
TRBJ1-1 | TRBV29-1 | . | 13 | . | CSVEEPGTEELFF | TGCAGCGTTGAAGAGCCCGGGACGGAGGAACTTTTCTTT
TRBJ1-1 | TRBV6-5 | . | 15 | few | CASIVYFGGGTEAFF | TGTGCCAGCATCGTATATTTCGGAGGGGGCACTGAAGCTTTCTTT
TRBJ1-1 | TRBV4-1 | . | 15 | . | CASSQVSGADTEAFF | TGCGCCAGCAGCCAAGTTTCGGGAGCGGACACTGAAGCTTTCTTT
TRBJ1-2 | TRBV6-5 | . | 15 | few | CASSHRQAGPYGYTF | TGTGCCAGCAGCCACAGACAGGCAGGCCCCTATGGCTACACCTTC
TRBJ1-4 | TRBV13 | . | 12 | . | CASSQALGKLFF | TGTGCCAGCAGCCAGGCGTTGGGAAAACTGTTTTTT
TRBJ2-1 | TRBV29-1 | . | 12 | . | CSGYLTRQEQFF | TGCAGCGGATACCTGACCCGCCAGGAGCAGTTCTTC